The present TCR beta chain was sequenced within a study of blood T cell repertoires in COVID-19. Study-level background: Sample material is recorded as cDNA or gDNA derived from T cells, B-cell-depleted T cells, or PBMCs.

The CDR3 totals 13 residues. From germline, CDR1 is KGHSH and CDR2 LQKENI. Trimming left V 5 bases short and J 2 bases short, with 10 bases between. Study processing details: How many nucleated cells were present was estimated from reference gene primer amplification. Measured with immunoSEQ multiplex PCR; TCRdb has only the in-frame clones, and not every one. That table furnishes V, J and clone size, whereas the DNA furnished D and trimming. The repertoire has over 85,000 clones, about 88% of them found once; the top ten carry roughly a sixth. What was sequenced was peripheral blood. The V gene is TRBV18, the J gene TRBJ2-7; a weak D match, TRBD1 (6 bases). The TCR was taken from an elderly woman with acute or convalescent COVID-19. The CDR3 protein is CASSRGQTYEQYF. In nucleotides, the CDR3 is TGTGCCAGCTCAAGGGGACAAACCTACGAGCAGTACTTC.